This T cell receptor beta chain was obtained from a study of T-cell reconstitution after alpha-beta-depleted transplantation in children. This clonotype was found a few times. Unique molecular identifiers were built into the TCRbeta library. TCRdb reprocessed the PCR reads via MiXCR and lists one record per CDR3 protein. The sample has approximately 270,000 distinct CDR3 sequences, almost 10% seen once. With 8 bases clipped from V and 3 bases from J, the junction kept 7 bases outside the gene matches. Looked up from germline, CDR1 is ENHRY and CDR2 is SYGVKD. The CDR3 is made up of 15 amino acids. The material sequenced was PBMCs from the stem cell graft donor, taken from the stem cell graft. The clonotype comes from a human donor who donated a stem cell graft to a child with SCID. V usage is TRBV10-3 and J usage is TRBJ2-1, with 10 bases matching TRBD1. The CDR3 sequence: CAIGGTGAIYNEQFF. The CDR3 coding sequence is TGTGCCATCGGGGGGACAGGGGCGATCTACAATGAGCAGTTCTTC.